These 31 T cell receptor beta chains were sequenced from one sample in a study of shared clonotypes between healthy human individuals. Generated by immunoSEQ multiplex PCR, the TCRdb table keeps only in-frame clones and is missing some. Of about 330,000 clones listed, around 86% are singletons. The source material was memory CD8+ T cells sorted from blood. The subset here: CD45RO+ cells pooled with CCR7-negative TemRA cells. The receptors stem from a man aged 18 to 29 in good health.

The genes are TRBV27 and TRBJ2-1; perhaps TRBD2 as D (6 bases). This CDR3 is built from 13 residues. CDR1 is MNHEY and CDR2 is SMNVEV in the germline V gene (reference sequence). The ends were cut back, 11 bases at V and 4 bases at J, with 15 bases in the middle. CDR3: CAVRGGAYNEQFF. CDR3 in DNA: TGTGCCGTACGGGGCGGGGCGTACAATGAGCAGTTCTTC.

This chain uses TRBV29-1 with TRBJ2-7; 13 bases match TRBD2. Germline values: CDR1 SQVTM, CDR2 ANQGSEA. The CDR3 consists of 19 residues. The V gene end was trimmed by 1 base and the J gene end by 1 base; junction bases not matched to a gene: 13. The DNA of the CDR3 is TGCAGCGTTGAAGCTCCCGGACTAGCGGGAGCCCACTCATCCTACGAGCAGTACTTC. The encoded protein is CSVEAPGLAGAHSSYEQYF.

This sequence joins TRBV5-1 and TRBJ2-1, with 9 bases identical to TRBD1. Germline assignment: CDR1 SGHRS and CDR2 YFSETQ. The CDR3 runs 19 residues. Unmatched junction bases numbered 15, after V lost 1 base and J lost 4 bases. CDR3 in amino acids: CASSLRGGFWDRAYNEQFF. CDR3 coding DNA: TGCGCCAGCAGCTTGAGGGGCGGCTTTTGGGACAGGGCTTACAATGAGCAGTTCTTC.

This clone was counted between two and nine times. The same CDR3 also results from other DNA sequences found in this sample. CDR3 nucleotide sequence: TGTGCCAGCAGCTCTACAGGGGGCAACACTGAAGCTTTCTTT. Residues: CASSSTGGNTEAFF. The chain has TRBV7-6 and TRBJ1-1; TRBD1 matches at 9 bases. Germline values: CDR1 SGHVS, CDR2 FNYEAQ. The junction had 2 bases not matched to a gene; V was cut back by 4 bases and J by 2 bases. This CDR3 has 14 amino acids.

CDR3 residues: CASSLDYPNTGELFF. The CDR3, as DNA: TGTGCCAGCAGCCTGGACTACCCAAACACCGGGGAGCTGTTTTTT. This chain links TRBV4-2 with TRBJ2-2, with D possibly matching TRBD2 (6 bases). Germline CDR1 reads LGHNA; CDR2 reads YNFKEQ. V lost 4 bases, J lost 2 bases, and 11 bases lay in between. CDR3 length: 15 amino acids.

The V call is TRBV6-5, the J call TRBJ1-1; possibly TRBD1 for D (6 bases). The V gene's germline CDR1 is MNHEY and CDR2 SVGAGI. This CDR3 is 15 amino acids long. V was clipped by 2 bases and J by 2 bases, with 12 bases between them. CDR3 nucleotides: TGTGCCAGCAGTTACGTAGGGGGACTAAACACTGAAGCTTTCTTT. Translated, it gives CASSYVGGLNTEAFF.

V usage is TRBV7-2 and J usage is TRBJ2-7; no clear D. With 5 bases removed from V and 2 bases from J, the gap between germline ends came to 16 bases. This CDR3 has 15 amino acids. Germline values: CDR1 SGHTA, CDR2 FQGNSA. In DNA form, the CDR3 reads TGTGCCAGCAGCGAAGATTGGGGTGGGGCCTACGAGCAGTACTTC. Amino acids: CASSEDWGGAYEQYF.

The chain links TRBV2 to TRBJ2-1; 7 nucleotides agree with TRBD2. Germline values: CDR1 SNHLY, CDR2 FYNNEI. J lost 8 bases, V lost 8 bases, and 12 bases had no gene match. This CDR3 spans 14 amino acids. This chain's CDR3 is CASRTSGYVDEQFF. The CDR3 bases are TGTGCCAGCCGGACTAGTGGGTACGTGGATGAGCAGTTCTTC.

The chain combines TRBV4-1 with TRBJ2-7, with D perhaps being TRBD1 or TRBD2 (5 bases each). There are 16 residues in the CDR3. Trimming shortened V by 4 bases and J by 0 bases, and 16 bases separated the two germline ends. Per the germline V gene, CDR1 is MGHRA and CDR2 is YSYEKL. CDR3 sequence (DNA): TGCGCCAGCAGCCCGGTGGGACCGCCGAGCTCCTACGAGCAGTACTTC. This sequence encodes CASSPVGPPSSYEQYF.

This rearrangement joins TRBV5-4 to TRBJ2-1; 8 nucleotides agree with TRBD2. Germline V gives CDR1 SGHNT, CDR2 YYREEE (reference sequence). CDR3 length equals 16 residues. J was trimmed by 7 bases and V by 0 bases; bases with no gene match: 9. For the CDR3, the DNA is TGTGCCAGCAGCTTGGTCGCCAGCGGGAGTCGAAATGAGCAGTTCTTC. It specifies CASSLVASGSRNEQFF.

This chain joins TRBV7-6 and TRBJ2-1; perhaps TRBD1 as D (5 bases). Germline V lookup: CDR1 SGHVS, CDR2 FNYEAQ. The V end lost 5 bases, the J end lost 0 bases, and 11 bases lay between the germline ends. This CDR3 is built from 15 residues. CDR3 region: CASSQGPSSYNEQFF. In DNA, the CDR3 is TGTGCCAGCAGCCAGGGTCCCAGCTCCTACAATGAGCAGTTCTTC.

This clone was recorded at least ten times. The gene calls are TRBV9 and TRBJ1-3, with D perhaps matching TRBD1 (5 bases). CDR1 is SGDLS and CDR2 is YYNGEE in the germline V gene. V was trimmed by 3 bases and J by 0 bases, leaving 10 bases between them. The CDR3 is 15 amino acids. The CDR3 loop reads CASSAQGNSGNTIYF. In DNA form, the CDR3 reads TGTGCCAGCAGCGCGCAGGGAAACTCTGGAAACACCATATATTTT.

The chain recombines TRBV6-5 with TRBJ2-7; TRBD2 is a possible D gene (6 bases). The CDR3 is 13 amino acids. CDR1 and CDR2 (germline): MNHEY, SVGAGI. Trimming left V 4 bases short and J 3 bases short, with 10 bases between. The CDR3 DNA reads TGTGCCAGCAGTTTTTCCGGGAGCTACGAGCAGTACTTC. Residues: CASSFSGSYEQYF.

The chain links TRBV10-3 to TRBJ1-2; perhaps TRBD1 as D (6 bases). Trimming left V 10 bases short and J 0 bases short, with 18 bases between. CDR3 length: 15 amino acids. CDR1 is ENHRY, CDR2 SYGVKD, per germline. The CDR3 DNA is TGTGCCACACGCCGACGGGACATAGCTAACTATGGCTACACCTTC. It specifies CATRRRDIANYGYTF.

This rearrangement joins TRBV27 to TRBJ2-1, with D perhaps matching TRBD2 (6 bases). V dropped 4 bases and J dropped 4 bases, with 8 bases sitting between them. Germline V gives CDR1 MNHEY, CDR2 SMNVEV (reference sequence). The CDR3 has 13 amino acids. CDR3 in DNA: TGTGCCAGCAGTTATGGACTATACAATGAGCAGTTCTTC. Its protein is CASSYGLYNEQFF.

J is TRBJ2-7 and V is TRBV15; no clear D gene. The germline gives CDR1 LNHNV, CDR2 YYDKDF (reference sequence). This CDR3 is 18 amino acids long. Trimming took 1 base from V and 3 from J, leaving 22 bases between them. The CDR3 coding sequence is TGTGCCACCAGCAGAGCTCAATGGAGTCTACCACCTCTCTACGAGCAGTACTTC. Protein product: CATSRAQWSLPPLYEQYF. Together with reference TRBV15 and TRBJ2-7, the CDR3 gives the full variable domain: DAMVIQNPRYQVTQFGKPVTLSCSQTLNHNVMYWYQQKSSQAPKLLFHYYDKDFNNEADTPDNFQSRRPNTSFCFLDIRSPGLGDTAMYLCATSRAQWSLPPLYEQYFGPGTRLTVT.

The sample holds many counts of this clone. V usage is TRBV6-1 and J usage is TRBJ2-1, with 8 bases lining up with TRBD2. Unmatched junction bases numbered 6, after V lost 5 bases and J lost 9 bases. Germline CDR1 and CDR2: MNHNS and SASEGT. The CDR3 consists of 13 residues. DNA of the CDR3: TGTGCCAGCAGTATCCTCGGGACTAGTGAGCAGTTCTTC. Protein sequence: CASSILGTSEQFF.

The genes are TRBV30 and TRBJ1-1; D may be TRBD1 (5 bases). The germline CDR1 and CDR2 sequences are GTSNPN and SVGIG (reference sequence). Trimming left V 5 bases short and J 1 base short, with 5 bases between. The CDR3 sequence is 11 residues long. The CDR3 loop reads CAWDRNTEAFF. CDR3 nucleotides: TGTGCCTGGGACAGGAACACTGAAGCTTTCTTT.

The rearrangement links TRBV6-1 to TRBJ2-7; D is uncertain. The CDR3 is 13 amino acids. Trimming pared 5 bases from V and 1 base from J, leaving 9 bases between. Germline V lookup: CDR1 MNHNS, CDR2 SASEGT. The CDR3 DNA reads as TGTGCCAGCAGTTTGACTGTATCCTACGAGCAGTACTTC. Translating gives CASSLTVSYEQYF.

This clone turned up a few times. The chain is built from TRBV29-1 and TRBJ2-7; 9 bases align to TRBD1. V lost 0 bases, J lost 3 bases, and 3 bases stayed unmatched. The CDR3 length is 14 residues. CDR1 SQVTM and CDR2 ANQGSEA come from the germline V gene. The CDR3: CSVEEEDRGYEQYF. As DNA, the CDR3 is TGCAGCGTTGAAGAAGAGGACAGGGGCTACGAGCAGTACTTC.

The chain uses TRBV7-8 and TRBJ2-7, with D possibly TRBD1 on 5 matching bases. Per germline, CDR1 SGHVS and CDR2 FQNEAQ. With 2 bases removed from V and 6 bases from J, the gap between germline ends came to 14 bases. The CDR3 totals 14 residues. CDR3 DNA: TGTGCCAGCAGCTTATTCGGGCAGGGTGGCGAGCAGTACTTC. It encodes CASSLFGQGGEQYF.

The chain employs TRBV6-6 and TRBJ2-7, with D unresolved. CDR1 MNHNY and CDR2 SVGAGI come from the germline V gene (reference sequence). Trimming took 2 bases from V and 4 from J, leaving 15 bases between them. The CDR3 is made up of 15 amino acids. Here the CDR3 reads CASSYRFIPGYEQYF. CDR3 coding DNA: TGTGCCAGCAGTTACAGGTTCATCCCCGGATACGAGCAGTACTTC.

The chain links TRBV5-4 to TRBJ1-6; 7 nucleotides agree with TRBD1. CDR1 SGHNT and CDR2 YYREEE come from the germline V gene (reference sequence). The CDR3 has 14 residues. Trimming removed 4 bases from V and 14 bases from J; junction bases left unmatched: 12. This CDR3 is CASSPDRNGVTLHF. In nucleotides, the CDR3 is TGTGCCAGCAGCCCGGACAGGAATGGAGTAACCCTCCACTTT.

There are a few counts of this clone. This sequence joins TRBV30 and TRBJ2-7; 10 bases map to TRBD2. With V trimmed by 5 bases and J by 3 bases, 10 bases remained unmatched. In germline, CDR1 is GTSNPN, CDR2 SVGIG (reference sequence). The CDR3 consists of 15 residues. The CDR3 region is CAWERASGSSYEQYF. The CDR3, as DNA: TGTGCCTGGGAAAGGGCTAGCGGGAGTAGCTACGAGCAGTACTTC.

The chain carries TRBV11-2 and TRBJ2-1, with 7 bases identical to TRBD2. V shed 1 base and J 6 bases; nucleotides not matched to a gene: 6. The CDR3 covers 15 residues. Per germline, CDR1 SGHAT and CDR2 FQNNGV. CDR3 bases: TGTGCCAGCAGCTTAGCCAGCGGGGTGCTCAATGAGCAGTTCTTC. It specifies CASSLASGVLNEQFF.

The chain has TRBV4-1 and TRBJ1-2, with D unresolved. Trimming removed 0 bases from V and 5 bases from J, with 16 bases in between. Germline values: CDR1 MGHRA, CDR2 YSYEKL. The CDR3 consists of 16 residues. CDR3 region: CASSQELYNPAYGYTF. The CDR3 DNA reads TGCGCCAGCAGCCAAGAACTATACAACCCAGCTTATGGCTACACCTTC.

Comments on this clone: At one end the junction does not follow the germline gene, possibly because of a read error. The rearrangement uses TRBV11-2 and TRBJ2-1; no clear D. CDR1 SGHAT and CDR2 FQNNGV come from the germline V gene. This CDR3 comprises 15 residues. The CDR3 bases are TGTGCCAGCAGCTGGAACCCGGGCCGCTACGATGAGCAGTTCTTC. Translation: CASSWNPGRYDEQFF.

The rearrangement uses TRBV13 and TRBJ2-7; D is ambiguous. V lost 4 bases to trimming and J lost 2 bases, with 6 bases between them. The CDR3 totals 12 residues. The germline CDR1 and CDR2 sequences are PRHDT and FYEKMQ (reference sequence). The CDR3 DNA follows: TGTGCCAGCAGCTCTACCCCCTACGAGCAGTACTTC. Translating gives CASSSTPYEQYF.

In this sample, this clone turned up once. CDR3 region: CASSVDDGRVSYEQYF. In DNA, the CDR3 is TGTGCCAGCAGCGTAGACGACGGGAGAGTCTCCTACGAGCAGTACTTC. The chain combines TRBV9 with TRBJ2-7; D possibly corresponds to TRBD2 (6 bases). Germline V gene data show CDR1 as SGDLS and CDR2 as YYNGEE. This CDR3 has 16 residues. V shed 0 bases and J shed 0 bases, with 13 bases lying between them.

V and J are TRBV4-3 and TRBJ1-2, with 7 bases identical to TRBD1. Germline V CDR1 and CDR2: LGHNA, YSLEER. The CDR3 extends over 16 amino acids. The junction had 11 bases not matched to a gene; V was cut back by 4 bases and J by 3 bases. The CDR3 spells CASSRTSDRDDYGYTF. The CDR3 nucleotides read TGCGCCAGCAGCCGGACGTCTGACAGGGATGACTATGGCTACACCTTC.

The chain has TRBV9 and TRBJ2-3; D tentatively fits TRBD1 or TRBD2 (7 bases each). The germline gives CDR1 SGDLS, CDR2 YYNGEE. The V end lost 7 bases, the J end lost 2 bases, and 14 bases lay between the germline ends. This CDR3 comprises 14 residues. CDR3 amino acids: CASGQGGITDTQYF. The CDR3 bases are TGTGCCAGCGGGCAGGGGGGGATCACAGATACGCAGTATTTT.